Listed below are T cell receptor beta chains from one sample, sequenced in a study of glioma-infiltrating T cells after dendritic cell vaccination. Sequencing was performed with immunoSEQ multiplex PCR; in TCRdb, only in-frame clones are kept and a portion is missing. The sample lists more than 100,000 clones; roughly 79% were seen once. Specimen: blood, collected before dendritic cell vaccination. These receptors were taken from a human donor with glioblastoma. Both conserved end residues are part of each CDR3. A D gene is named only where the DNA matches it firmly. Only part of the rows carry a size: once, few, many, or a class if the clone is expanded.

cdr3_length j_call v_call clone_size d_call cdr3_nt cdr3_aa
13 TRBJ1-1 TRBV18 . TRBD1 TGTGCCAGCTCACCGGACAGGGACCGGGAAGCTTTCTTT CASSPDRDREAFF
18 TRBJ2-1 TRBV4-1 . TRBD2 TGCGCCAGCAGCCAAAGTGCACTTCGGGGGGGGGCCCACAATGAGCAGTTCTTC CASSQSALRGGAHNEQFF
15 TRBJ1-2 TRBV4-3 . . TGCGCCAGCAGCCGCGTTGGGGGGGCTGATAATGGCTACACCTTC CASSRVGGADNGYTF
13 TRBJ1-4 TRBV5-5 . . TGTGCCAGCAGCTTGGTGACAGATGAAAAACTGTTTTTT CASSLVTDEKLFF
15 TRBJ2-4 TRBV30 . . TGTGCCTGGAGCCGTAAAGGGGCGGCCAAAAACATTCAGTACTTC CAWSRKGAAKNIQYF
13 TRBJ2-5 TRBV7-2 . . TGTGCCAGCAGCTTAGCCCATGGGCAGACCCAGTACTTC CASSLAHGQTQYF
13 TRBJ1-1 TRBV5-5 few . TGTGCCAGCAGCTTAGCGCTTGGGGAGGAAGCTTTCTTT CASSLALGEEAFF
15 TRBJ1-1 TRBV30 . . TGTGCCTGGGTTTGGGGCCCCCGCGCCGACACTGAAGCTTTCTTT CAWVWGPRADTEAFF
13 TRBJ1-2 TRBV29-1 . . TGCAGCGTTGAAAAGGAGGGATGGTATGGCTACACCTTC CSVEKEGWYGYTF
17 TRBJ1-2 TRBV10-3 . TRBD1 TGTGCCATCAGTGTATCAGGGGGCAACCAAAGGGGGTATGGCTACACCTTC CAISVSGGNQRGYGYTF
13 TRBJ2-2 TRBV29-1 few TRBD1 TGCAGCGTGGGGGACAGGAACACCGGGGAGCTGTTTTTT CSVGDRNTGELFF
13 TRBJ1-2 TRBV6-1 . . TGTGCCAGCAGTGAAGCATCGGCCGGGGGCTACACCTTC CASSEASAGGYTF
15 TRBJ1-5 TRBV19 . TRBD1 TGTGCCAGTAGTACTTGGGACAGGGGAAATCAGCCCCAGCATTTT CASSTWDRGNQPQHF
15 TRBJ1-2 TRBV6-5 . . TGTGCCAGCAGTTACGTAACACAGGGCCAGGGGGGCTACACCTTC CASSYVTQGQGGYTF
16 TRBJ1-2 TRBV4-2 once TRBD1 TGTGCCAGCAGCCAAGAGTACGGGACAGGGGGCCTAGGCTACACCTTC CASSQEYGTGGLGYTF
14 TRBJ2-3 TRBV15 . . TGTGCCACCAGCAGAGATAAGAACGCAGTCACGCAGTATTTT CATSRDKNAVTQYF
12 TRBJ1-2 TRBV27 . . TGTGCCAGCAGTTCAGGGTGGTATGGCTACACCTTC CASSSGWYGYTF
12 TRBJ1-6 TRBV7-8 . . TGTGCCAGCAGCTTACCGAATTCACCCCTCCACTTT CASSLPNSPLHF
16 TRBJ2-1 TRBV2 . . TGTGCCAGCAGTGGGCCCAGTTGGGCGTCTTACAATGAGCAGTTCTTC CASSGPSWASYNEQFF
14 TRBJ1-5 TRBV9 . TRBD1 TGTGCCAGCAGCCTCACAGGGGGAAGACAGCCCCAGCATTTT CASSLTGGRQPQHF
14 TRBJ1-1 TRBV19 . . TGTGCCAGTAGTATCGCTCAGGGGAGCACTGAAGCTTTCTTT CASSIAQGSTEAFF
12 TRBJ1-4 TRBV29-1 . TRBD1 TGCAGCGTCAACAGGGGAGGAGAAAAACTGTTTTTT CSVNRGGEKLFF
15 TRBJ2-3 TRBV11-2 . TRBD2 TGTGCCAGCAGCGCTTTAGCGGGGGGCACAGATACGCAGTATTTT CASSALAGGTDTQYF
15 TRBJ2-3 TRBV28 . TRBD1 TGTGCCAGCAGTTTCGGGACAGGGGCCCCAGATACGCAGTATTTT CASSFGTGAPDTQYF
15 TRBJ2-3 TRBV5-4 . TRBD2 TGTGCCAGCAGCTTGTACAAGCGGGGGGCAGATACGCAGTATTTT CASSLYKRGADTQYF
16 TRBJ2-2 TRBV9 . TRBD1 TGTGCCAGCAGCGCGAATACAGGGGAAAACACCGGGGAGCTGTTTTTT CASSANTGENTGELFF
14 TRBJ1-2 TRBV7-9 . TRBD1 TGTGCCAGCAGTTTGGGACAGGGATACGACGGCTACACCTTC CASSLGQGYDGYTF
15 TRBJ2-1 TRBV2 . TRBD2 TGTGCCAGCAGTGGACTAGCGGGGGAGGCTGGTGAGCAGTTCTTC CASSGLAGEAGEQFF
15 TRBJ1-4 TRBV18 . . TGTGCCAGCTCACCACAGTCAATCGGGGGGGAAAAACTGTTTTTT CASSPQSIGGEKLFF
17 TRBJ2-2 TRBV4-2 . TRBD2 TGTGCCAGCAGCCAAGATCCCCAGCGGGGGGAAACCGGGGAGCTGTTTTTT CASSQDPQRGETGELFF
13 TRBJ1-1 TRBV6-5 few . TGTGCCAGCAGACCCCCCCGGGTGACTGAAGCTTTCTTT CASRPPRVTEAFF
19 TRBJ1-1 TRBV19 . TRBD1 TGTGCCAGTAGTATATGGGACAGGGGGCGAAGGGAACAGAACACTGAAGCTTTCTTT CASSIWDRGRREQNTEAFF
12 TRBJ1-1 TRBV30 . . TGTGCCTGGGGAGGGGTGAACACTGAAGCTTTCTTT CAWGGVNTEAFF
15 TRBJ2-3 TRBV7-2 . TRBD2 TGTGCCAGCAGCTTAGCTAGCGGGGGCACAGATACGCAGTATTTT CASSLASGGTDTQYF
12 TRBJ2-5 TRBV19 . . TGTGCCAGTAGCACAGGAGAAGAGACCCAGTACTTC CASSTGEETQYF
11 TRBJ2-4 TRBV7-2 . . TGTGCCAGCAGCTCTCTTAGCATTCAGTACTTC CASSSLSIQYF
18 TRBJ2-6 TRBV25-1 . TRBD1 TGTGCCAGCAGTGAATTGGGGGACAGAGGCTCTGGGGCCAACGTCCTGACTTTC CASSELGDRGSGANVLTF
12 TRBJ2-3 TRBV19 . . TGTGCCAGTAGTCAAAACACAGATACGCAGTATTTT CASSQNTDTQYF
11 TRBJ1-1 TRBV11-3 . . TGTGCCAGCAGCTTAGAGGGCAGAGCTTTCTTT CASSLEGRAFF
16 TRBJ1-1 TRBV5-1 . . TGCGCCAGCAGCTTGGCCAGTAATGCCGCTAACACTGAAGCTTTCTTT CASSLASNAANTEAFF
14 TRBJ2-5 TRBV15 . TRBD1 TGTGCCACCAGCAGAGGGACAGGGCAAGAGACCCAGTACTTC CATSRGTGQETQYF
18 TRBJ1-1 TRBV4-2 . . TGTGCCAGCAGCCAAGATTTAAAGGGAGTGACTATGAACACTGAAGCTTTCTTT CASSQDLKGVTMNTEAFF
15 TRBJ2-5 TRBV19 few TRBD2 TGTGCCAGTAGCGAGCTAGCGGGGGGACAAGAGACCCAGTACTTC CASSELAGGQETQYF
15 TRBJ1-5 TRBV4-1 . . TGCGCCAGCAGCCCCTACTTGACTGGGAATCAGCCCCAGCATTTT CASSPYLTGNQPQHF
14 TRBJ1-1 TRBV5-4 . . TGTGCCAGCAGCTTGGACAGGGAGGGCACTGAAGCTTTCTTT CASSLDREGTEAFF
13 TRBJ1-2 TRBV19 . TRBD1 TGTGCCGGCGCCGACAGGGATCGACATGGCTACACCTTC CAGADRDRHGYTF
15 TRBJ1-1 TRBV4-2 . . TGTGCCAGCAGCCAAAAGCAGGCGGGAACGCCTGAAGCTTTCTTT CASSQKQAGTPEAFF
15 TRBJ1-1 TRBV11-3 few . TGTGCCAGCAGCTTGGGGGGGCCAAGAGGCACTGAAGCTTTCTTT CASSLGGPRGTEAFF
15 TRBJ2-3 TRBV9 . TRBD1 TGTGCCAGCAGCGTAGGGGGACAGGGGATAGATACGCAGTATTTT CASSVGGQGIDTQYF
17 TRBJ2-1 TRBV15 . TRBD2 TGTGCCACCAGCAGAGACCGAGCGGGGGGGATGCTCAATGAGCAGTTCTTC CATSRDRAGGMLNEQFF
14 TRBJ2-6 TRBV13 . . TGTGCCAGCAGCACGCGGTCGGGGGCCAACGTCCTGACTTTC CASSTRSGANVLTF
15 TRBJ1-2 TRBV18 . TRBD1 TGTGCCAGCTCCCTAACAGGGGGCGGGAATGATGGCTACACCTTC CASSLTGGGNDGYTF
15 TRBJ1-4 TRBV25-1 . TRBD1 TGTGCCAGCAGTGCGACAGGGGGGGTAAATGAAAAACTGTTTTTT CASSATGGVNEKLFF
15 TRBJ1-3 TRBV19 . TRBD1 TGTGCCAGTAGTCCCCGAGGCAGGGGGGGAAACACCATATATTTT CASSPRGRGGNTIYF
13 TRBJ2-1 TRBV10-3 . . TGTGCCATCTCGCCCAGCTCCTACAATGAGCAGTTCTTC CAISPSSYNEQFF
13 TRBJ2-5 TRBV4-1 . . TGCGCCAGCAGCCAGGGGGCCTGGGAGACCCAGTACTTC CASSQGAWETQYF
18 TRBJ1-2 TRBV5-8 . TRBD1 TGTGCCAGCAGCCAAGTTTTCGAATACAGGGGGCCGAGGTATGGCTACACCTTC CASSQVFEYRGPRYGYTF